This T cell receptor (beta chain) was observed in a study of cytomegalovirus exposure and HLA in healthy donors. Study information: Roughly 179 million T cells yielded 100 million or so unique TCR beta sequences, as an earlier analysis found. General observations from the study: Despite most TCR sequences being rare, some public TCRs occurred in many donors. It was reported that the classifier diagnosed cytomegalovirus status with high specificity and sensitivity in both the original and validation cohorts. Earlier analysis yielded a pattern in which most TCR beta V segments were productive about 90% or about 30% of the time.

This clone turned up a few times. The antigen is unknown. The V end lost 5 bases, the J end lost 2 bases, and 9 bases lay between the germline ends. CDR1 SGHTA and CDR2 FQGTGA come from the germline V gene. The CDR3 covers 13 residues. Researchers ran the PCR with 60 Vbeta and 13 Jbeta primers. Libraries were prepared by immunoSEQ multiplex PCR; TCRdb keeps only in-frame clonotypes and omits some of them. The sample yields 95,000 to 150,000 clones, approximately 15% seen once. The clonotype comes from a woman aged 18 to 35 in good health and CMV-seronegative. This chain uses TRBV7-3 with TRBJ1-2; tentatively, D is TRBD1 (5 bases). Input material: PBMCs. CDR3 in amino acids: CASSVDSNYGYTF. The CDR3 region has the DNA TGTGCCAGCAGCGTAGACAGCAACTATGGCTACACCTTC.